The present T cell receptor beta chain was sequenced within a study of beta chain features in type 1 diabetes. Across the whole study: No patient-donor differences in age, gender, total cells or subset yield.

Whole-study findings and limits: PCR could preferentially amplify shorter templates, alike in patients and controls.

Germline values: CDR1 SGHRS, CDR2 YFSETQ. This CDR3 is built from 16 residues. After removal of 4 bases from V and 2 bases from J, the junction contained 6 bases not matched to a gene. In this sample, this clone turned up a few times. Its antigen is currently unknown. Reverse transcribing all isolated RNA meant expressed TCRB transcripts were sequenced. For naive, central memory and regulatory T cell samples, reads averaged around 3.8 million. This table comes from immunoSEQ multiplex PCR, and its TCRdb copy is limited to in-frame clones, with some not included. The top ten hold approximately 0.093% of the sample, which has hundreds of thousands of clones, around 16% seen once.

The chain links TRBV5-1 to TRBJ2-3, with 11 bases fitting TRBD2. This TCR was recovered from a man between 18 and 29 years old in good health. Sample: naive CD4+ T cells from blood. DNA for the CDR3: TGCGCCAGCAGCATCGGGACTAGCGGTCCCACAGATACGCAGTATTTT. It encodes CASSIGTSGPTDTQYF.